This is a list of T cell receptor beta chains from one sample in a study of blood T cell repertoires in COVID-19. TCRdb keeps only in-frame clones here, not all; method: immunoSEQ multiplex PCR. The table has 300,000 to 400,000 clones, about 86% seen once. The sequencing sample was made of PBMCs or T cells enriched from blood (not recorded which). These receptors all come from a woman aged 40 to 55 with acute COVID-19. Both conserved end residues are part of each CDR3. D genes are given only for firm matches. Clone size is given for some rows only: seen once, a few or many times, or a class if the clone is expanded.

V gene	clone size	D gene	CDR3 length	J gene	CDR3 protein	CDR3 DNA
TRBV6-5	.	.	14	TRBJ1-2	CASSFDPYGDGYTF	TGTGCCAGCAGTTTCGACCCATACGGAGATGGCTACACCTTC
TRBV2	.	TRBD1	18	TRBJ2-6	CASSLQGAINSGANVLTF	TGTGCCAGCAGCCTACAGGGGGCCATAAACTCTGGGGCCAACGTCCTGACTTTC
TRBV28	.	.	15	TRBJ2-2	CASTLGGRRTGELFF	TGTGCCAGCACCCTCGGAGGCAGGAGGACCGGGGAGCTGTTTTTT
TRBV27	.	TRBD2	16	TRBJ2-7	CASSSSGGAPSYEQYF	TGTGCCAGCAGTTCCAGCGGGGGAGCCCCCTCCTACGAGCAGTACTTC
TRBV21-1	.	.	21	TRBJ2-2	CASSKPRHLGRDSGNTGELFF	TGTGCCAGCAGCAAACCTCGACATCTGGGCAGGGATAGTGGAAACACCGGGGAGCTGTTTTTT
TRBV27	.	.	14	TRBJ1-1	CASRLSTGLAEAFF	TGTGCCAGCAGACTATCAACAGGGCTAGCTGAAGCTTTCTTT
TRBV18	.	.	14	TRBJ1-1	CASSPLFWGPEAFF	TGTGCCAGCTCACCACTTTTCTGGGGCCCTGAAGCTTTCTTT
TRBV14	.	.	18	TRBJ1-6	CASSQGQGYPGVYSPLHF	TGTGCCAGCAGCCAAGGTCAGGGTTACCCAGGGGTGTATTCACCCCTCCACTTT
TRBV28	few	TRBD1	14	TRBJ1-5	CALGQGGGSQPQHF	TGTGCCCTAGGACAGGGGGGGGGAAGTCAGCCCCAGCATTTT
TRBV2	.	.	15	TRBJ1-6	CASTPQGSGASPLHF	TGTGCCAGCACCCCACAGGGAAGCGGCGCTTCACCCCTCCACTTT
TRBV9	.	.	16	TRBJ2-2	CASSVEGHGSTGELFF	TGTGCCAGCAGCGTAGAGGGACACGGTAGCACCGGGGAGCTGTTTTTT
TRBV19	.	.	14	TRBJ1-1	CASSIVSGNTEAFF	TGTGCCAGTAGTATAGTGTCGGGGAACACTGAAGCTTTCTTT
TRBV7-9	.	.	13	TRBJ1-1	CASSFGQDTEAFF	TGTGCCAGCAGCTTTGGTCAGGACACTGAAGCTTTCTTT
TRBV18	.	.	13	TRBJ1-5	CASSRGYNQPQHF	TGTGCCAGCTCGCGCGGTTACAATCAGCCCCAGCATTTT
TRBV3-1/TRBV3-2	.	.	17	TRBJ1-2	CASSLNRVAPLNYGYTF	TGTGCCAGCAGCCTCAATCGGGTCGCCCCGCTTAACTATGGCTACACCTTC
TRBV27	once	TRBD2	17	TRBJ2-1	CASSLSTGLAVYNEQFF	TGTGCCAGCAGTTTATCGACGGGACTAGCGGTCTACAATGAGCAGTTCTTC
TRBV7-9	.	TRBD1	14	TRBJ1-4	CASSSQGADEKLFF	TGTGCCAGCAGCTCCCAGGGGGCGGATGAAAAACTGTTTTTT
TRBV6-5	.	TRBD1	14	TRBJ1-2	CASSGTGGPYGYTF	TGTGCCAGCAGCGGGACAGGGGGGCCCTATGGCTACACCTTC
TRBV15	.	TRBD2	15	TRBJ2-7	CATSRRLAASYEQYF	TGTGCCACCAGCAGACGACTAGCGGCGTCCTACGAGCAGTACTTC
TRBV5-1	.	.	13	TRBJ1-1	CASSLLVGTEAFF	TGCGCCAGCAGCTTGTTAGTTGGCACTGAAGCTTTCTTT
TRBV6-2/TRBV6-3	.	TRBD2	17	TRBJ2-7	CASSYGTSGRGDYEQYF	TGTGCCAGCAGTTATGGGACTAGCGGGAGGGGAGACTACGAGCAGTACTTC
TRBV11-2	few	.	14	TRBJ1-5	CASSQGQNNQPQHF	TGTGCCAGCAGCCAAGGACAGAACAATCAGCCCCAGCATTTT
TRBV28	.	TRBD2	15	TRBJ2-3	CASSETRAGADTQYF	TGTGCCAGCAGCGAAACAAGAGCGGGAGCAGATACGCAGTATTTT
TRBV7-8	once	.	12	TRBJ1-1	CASSLDSTEAFF	TGTGCCAGCAGCCTGGACAGTACTGAAGCTTTCTTT
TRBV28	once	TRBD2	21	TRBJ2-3	CASSFKLSSGQLTPSTDTQYF	TGTGCCAGCAGTTTCAAATTGTCTAGCGGACAACTTACTCCTAGCACAGATACGCAGTATTTT
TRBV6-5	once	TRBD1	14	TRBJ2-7	CASIAGTGTYEQYF	TGTGCCAGCATAGCCGGGACAGGGACCTACGAGCAGTACTTC
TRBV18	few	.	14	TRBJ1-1	CASSGSRQNTEAFF	TGTGCCAGCTCAGGTTCGAGACAGAACACTGAAGCTTTCTTT
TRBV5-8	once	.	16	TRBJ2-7	CASSSMGGQSFYEQYF	TGTGCCAGCAGCTCAATGGGGGGACAGAGTTTCTACGAGCAGTACTTC